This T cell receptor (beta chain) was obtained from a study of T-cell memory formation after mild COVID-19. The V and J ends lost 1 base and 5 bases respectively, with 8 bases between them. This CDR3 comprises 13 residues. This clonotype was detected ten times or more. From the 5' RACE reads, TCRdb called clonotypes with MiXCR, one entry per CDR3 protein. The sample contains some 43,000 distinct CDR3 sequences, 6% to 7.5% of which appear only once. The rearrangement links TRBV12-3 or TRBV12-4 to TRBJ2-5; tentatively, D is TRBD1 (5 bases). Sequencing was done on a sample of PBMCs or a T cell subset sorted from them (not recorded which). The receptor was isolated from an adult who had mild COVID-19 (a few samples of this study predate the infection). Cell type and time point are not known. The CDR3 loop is CASSLGQLETQYF. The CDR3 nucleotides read TGTGCCAGCAGTTTAGGACAGTTGGAGACCCAGTACTTC.